The next 28 T cell receptor beta chains were all read from a single sample in a study of PD-1 blockade in classical Hodgkin lymphoma. The protocol was immunoSEQ multiplex PCR, while the TCRdb copy is restricted to in-frame clones and leaves out a portion. The repertoire consists of tens of thousands of clones, with under 75% occurring once and the leading ten covering roughly 15%. Every single patient, without exception, relapsed after autologous stem cell transplantation, and brentuximab vedotin exposure varied. Sequences were derived from peripheral blood mononuclear cells (PBMCs), sampled before the second cycle of nivolumab. The receptor source for this set is a human donor with classical Hodgkin lymphoma.

The chain combines TRBV18 with TRBJ1-4, with D hard to call. Trimming stripped 2 bases from V and 0 bases from J, with 4 bases between. The length of the CDR3 is 14 residues. The germline V gene has CDR1 KGHSH and CDR2 LQKENI. The chain's CDR3 is CASSPSTTNEKLFF. CDR3 coding DNA: TGTGCCAGCTCACCATCCACAACTAATGAAAAACTGTTTTTT.

The genes are TRBV20-1 and TRBJ1-5; a possible D gene is TRBD1 (6 bases). V gave up 5 bases and J gave up 11 bases, with 13 bases separating them. Germline lookup yields CDR1 DFQATT and CDR2 SNEGSKA (reference sequence). The CDR3 is 11 amino acids. The CDR3 nucleotides are TGCAGTGCTTACATACAGGGCTCCCAGCATTTT. It is translated as CSAYIQGSQHF.

This chain joins TRBV19 and TRBJ1-6; D possibly corresponds to TRBD1 (5 bases). The CDR3 contains 15 residues. Germline V gene data show CDR1 as LNHDA and CDR2 as SQIVND (reference sequence). Between the trimmed V and J ends, which lost 1 base and 5 bases, there was a span of 9 bases. Here the CDR3 DNA reads TGTGCCAGTAGTATAGGCAGGGAGGATAATTCACCCCTCCACTTT. Encoded protein: CASSIGREDNSPLHF.

The rearrangement joins TRBV29-1 to TRBJ1-2; 11 bases fit TRBD1. Germline-derived CDR1 and CDR2 are SQVTM and ANQGSEA. CDR3 size: 14 residues. The V segment lost 1 base and the J segment 7 bases; nucleotides outside the gene matches: 5. The CDR3 loop reads CSVEGTGGLIGYTF. The CDR3, as DNA: TGCAGCGTTGAAGGGACAGGGGGCTTGATTGGCTACACCTTC.

The V and J genes are TRBV19 and TRBJ2-5; 9 nucleotides match TRBD1. CDR1 LNHDA and CDR2 SQIVND come from the germline V gene (reference sequence). This CDR3 spans 14 amino acids. V lost 6 bases to trimming and J lost 3 bases; unmatched junction nucleotides: 5. CDR3 region: CASRFTGGEETQYF. CDR3 DNA sequence: TGTGCCAGTAGATTTACAGGGGGCGAAGAGACCCAGTACTTC.

This clone has only a few counts. The chain is built from TRBV30 and TRBJ2-7, with D uncertain. Germline V gene data show CDR1 as GTSNPN and CDR2 as SVGIG (reference sequence). Between the trimmed V and J ends, which lost 3 bases and 6 bases, there was a span of 12 bases. CDR3 length: 12 residues. The CDR3 sequence is CAWRHALGEQYF. In DNA, the CDR3 is TGTGCCTGGAGACATGCATTAGGCGAGCAGTACTTC.

The chain couples TRBV5-6 to TRBJ2-7; 7 bases are shared with TRBD1. CDR3 size: 16 residues. The ends lost 4 bases at V and 3 bases at J; junction bases unmatched: 13. Per germline, CDR1 SGHDT and CDR2 YYEEEE. As DNA, the CDR3 is TGTGCCAGCAGCGGATGGAGGTCACAGGGGAGCTACGAGCAGTACTTC. Protein sequence: CASSGWRSQGSYEQYF.

This CDR3 is CASTLNPETEAFF. CDR3 bases: TGTGCCAGCACCCTGAATCCGGAGACTGAAGCTTTCTTT. The rearrangement uses TRBV5-5 and TRBJ1-1; no firm D call. Trimming took off 6 bases at V and 5 bases at J, with 14 bases between the two ends. The V gene's germline CDR1 is SGHKS and CDR2 YYEKEE (reference sequence). This CDR3 comprises 13 residues.

This clone occurred a few times. This chain uses TRBV11-3 with TRBJ2-3; perhaps D is TRBD1 or TRBD2 (5 bases each). V was clipped by 1 base and J by 10 bases, with 12 bases between them. CDR1 SGHNT and CDR2 YENEEA come from the germline V gene. The CDR3 runs 13 residues. The CDR3 nucleotides read TGTGCCAGCAGCTTAGTCACCCGAGGGGCGCAGTATTTT. It is translated as CASSLVTRGAQYF. Based on the CDR3 plus reference TRBV11-3 and TRBJ2-3, the full variable domain is EAGVVQSPRYKIIEKKQPVAFWCNPISGHNTLYWYLQNLGQGPELLIRYENEEAVDDSQLPKDRFSAERLKGVDSTLKIQPAELGDSAVYLCASSLVTRGAQYFGPGTRLTVL.

This clone ranks as medium-sized. The genes are TRBV5-5 and TRBJ1-5; 8 bases align to TRBD1. The CDR3 has 14 residues. Germline V gene data show CDR1 as SGHKS and CDR2 as YYEKEE (reference sequence). The V and J ends lost 4 bases and 3 bases, in that order; junction bases with no gene match: 3. The CDR3 bases are TGTGCCAGCAGCCGGGGACAGGTCAATCAGCCCCAGCATTTT. Its translation: CASSRGQVNQPQHF.

This clone was picked up one time. V is TRBV7-3 and J is TRBJ1-2, with D perhaps matching TRBD1 (5 bases). This CDR3 contains 13 residues. Germline V gene data show CDR1 as SGHTA and CDR2 as FQGTGA. V was clipped by 5 bases and J by 8 bases, with 15 bases between them. CDR3 residues: CASSPPGAGGYTF. CDR3 bases: TGTGCCAGCAGCCCTCCTGGGGCTGGGGGCTACACCTTC.

CDR3 in amino acids: CASSIRADLSGNQPQHF. DNA for the CDR3: TGTGCCAGTAGTATTAGGGCGGACCTTTCGGGCAATCAGCCCCAGCATTTT. This chain links TRBV19 with TRBJ1-5; D unclear. The CDR3 spans 17 residues. Germline assignment: CDR1 LNHDA and CDR2 SQIVND (reference sequence). The V gene lost 3 bases and the J gene lost 2 bases, with 17 bases spanning the gap.

The chain is built from TRBV6-6 and TRBJ2-2, with D possibly TRBD2 on 5 matching bases. The germline gives CDR1 MNHNY, CDR2 SVGAGI (reference sequence). This CDR3 spans 15 amino acids. Trimming shortened V by 0 bases and J by 5 bases, and 10 bases separated the two germline ends. Here the CDR3 reads CASSYSKRGTGELFF. CDR3 nucleotide sequence: TGTGCCAGCAGTTACTCGAAAAGAGGGACCGGGGAGCTGTTTTTT.

This chain uses TRBV28 with TRBJ2-5; a weak D match, TRBD2 (6 bases). CDR1 and CDR2 (germline): MDHEN, SYDVKM. CDR3 size: 16 residues. V was trimmed by 2 bases and J by 5 bases, leaving 18 bases between them. The CDR3 sequence: CASSLGGNSGTETQYF. For the CDR3, the DNA is TGTGCCAGCAGTTTAGGAGGGAACAGCGGTACGGAGACCCAGTACTTC.

The chain links TRBV6-6 to TRBJ1-4, with D perhaps TRBD1 (5 bases). The CDR3 extends over 12 amino acids. V lost 6 bases, J lost 16 bases, and 18 bases lay in between. The germline V gene has CDR1 MNHNY and CDR2 SVGAGI (reference sequence). In DNA, the CDR3 is TGTGCCAGCAGCCTAACAGGACGTCTGGAGTTTTTT. Translation gives CASSLTGRLEFF.

CDR3 in DNA: TGTGCCAGCAGCTCGGATGCAATGAACACTGAAGCTTTCTTT. Translating gives CASSSDAMNTEAFF. The rearrangement links TRBV5-8 to TRBJ1-1; D is undetermined. In germline, CDR1 is SGHTS, CDR2 YDEGEE. V lost 3 bases and J lost 0, with 9 bases in between. The CDR3 contains 14 residues.

The rearrangement links TRBV7-2 to TRBJ2-7; unclear D gene. The CDR3 extends over 15 amino acids. Germline-derived CDR1 and CDR2 are SGHTA and FQGNSA. Deletions cut 5 bases from V and 0 bases from J, with 14 bases between. The CDR3 nucleotides are TGTGCCAGCAGCCAGCACATCGACCCCTCCTACGAGCAGTACTTC. Translating gives CASSQHIDPSYEQYF.

As concerns this clone: At one end the junction does not follow the germline gene, possibly because of a read error. The V call is TRBV7-7, the J call TRBJ2-7; 7 nucleotides match TRBD2. The CDR3 is made up of 13 amino acids. The germline V gene has CDR1 SSHAT and CDR2 FNYEAQ (reference sequence). CDR3 nucleotide sequence: TGTGCTAGCAGCTTGAATGGGGGAGGGGAGAAGTACTTC. It translates to CASSLNGGGEKYF.

This clone turned up a few times. V and J are TRBV27 and TRBJ2-3; TRBD2 matches at 10 bases. V was pared by 0 bases and J by 5 bases, with 8 bases of the junction left unmatched. The CDR3 loop spans 17 amino acids. CDR1 MNHEY and CDR2 SMNVEV come from the germline V gene (reference sequence). In nucleotides, the CDR3 is TGTGCCAGCAGTTTATCATCGCCTAGCGGGGGTCGAGATACGCAGTATTTT. Its protein is CASSLSSPSGGRDTQYF.

In this sample, this clone turned up a few times. The V gene is TRBV5-4, the J gene TRBJ2-2, with no clear D. The CDR3 loop spans 13 amino acids. Germline-derived CDR1 and CDR2 are SGHNT and YYREEE (reference sequence). Trimming took off 2 bases at V and 4 bases at J, with 6 bases between the two ends. The CDR3 DNA reads as TGTGCCAGCAGCTTTTGGGGCACCGGGGAGCTGTTTTTT. This sequence encodes CASSFWGTGELFF.

For the CDR3, the DNA is TGCGCCAGCAGCTCCGAAGGGGGTCCGTATGGCTACACCTTC. This gives the protein CASSSEGGPYGYTF. The chain is built from TRBV5-1 and TRBJ1-2, with a tentative D call TRBD1 (6 bases). Germline V gene lookup returns CDR1 SGHRS and CDR2 YFSETQ. The V end lost 3 bases, the J end lost 5 bases, and 14 bases lay between the germline ends. The CDR3 runs to 14 residues.

This clone occurred a few times. The CDR3 spells CASSEPDGDMNTEAFF. Here the CDR3 DNA reads TGTGCCAGCAGCGAGCCAGATGGCGACATGAACACTGAAGCTTTCTTT. The chain combines TRBV7-2 with TRBJ1-1; D not resolved. Germline V CDR1 and CDR2: SGHTA, FQGNSA. V lost 5 bases to trimming and J lost 0 bases, with 16 bases between them. The CDR3 has 16 amino acids.

This sequence joins TRBV6-1 and TRBJ2-5; 8 bases line up with TRBD2. This CDR3 region has 18 residues. Trimming cost V 2 bases and J 2 bases; bases outside gene matches: 13. Germline V gene data show CDR1 as MNHNS and CDR2 as SASEGT. The CDR3 region has the DNA TGTGCCAGCAGTGAATCATCCCTAAAGCGGGGGACGCAAGAGACCCAGTACTTC. Protein product: CASSESSLKRGTQETQYF.

In DNA, the CDR3 is TGTGCCAGCAGCTTAGGGAATCAGCCCCAGCATTTT. Translated: CASSLGNQPQHF. The rearrangement joins TRBV7-9 to TRBJ1-5, with unresolved D. This CDR3 comprises 12 residues. V lost 1 base and J lost 4, with 2 bases in between. CDR1 and CDR2 from the germline V gene are SEHNR and FQNEAQ (reference sequence). The full variable domain, in which reference TRBV7-9 and TRBJ1-5 provide the parts outside the CDR3, is DTGVSQNPRHKITKRGQNVTFRCDPISEHNRLYWYRQTLGQGPEFLTYFQNEAQLEKSRLLSDRFSAERPKGSFSTLEIQRTEQGDSAMYLCASSLGNQPQHFGDGTRLSIL.

The genes are TRBV28 and TRBJ1-5; D unresolved. This CDR3 spans 17 amino acids. Trimming removed 5 bases at V and 0 bases at J, with 17 bases between. The germline gives CDR1 MDHEN, CDR2 SYDVKM. The CDR3 region is CASSPIQGTYSNQPQHF. CDR3 nucleotide sequence: TGTGCCAGCAGTCCAATACAAGGCACCTATAGCAATCAGCCCCAGCATTTT.

This sequence joins TRBV7-9 and TRBJ1-5; TRBD1 is a possible D gene (6 bases). Germline V CDR1 and CDR2: SEHNR, FQNEAQ (reference sequence). The CDR3 covers 13 residues. The V and J ends lost 5 bases and 6 bases respectively, with 11 bases between them. The DNA for the CDR3 is TGTGCCAGCAGCGCAGGGGATGGTCAGCCCCAGCATTTT. Residues: CASSAGDGQPQHF. Supplemented by reference TRBV7-9 and TRBJ1-5, the full variable domain reads DTGVSQNPRHKITKRGQNVTFRCDPISEHNRLYWYRQTLGQGPEFLTYFQNEAQLEKSRLLSDRFSAERPKGSFSTLEIQRTEQGDSAMYLCASSAGDGQPQHFGDGTRLSIL.

V is TRBV19 and J is TRBJ1-6; a possible D gene is TRBD1 (5 bases). The CDR3 loop spans 14 amino acids. CDR1 is LNHDA and CDR2 is SQIVND in the germline V gene (reference sequence). The V gene lost 3 bases and the J gene lost 8 bases, with 11 bases spanning the gap. CDR3 sequence reads: CASSMGQVDSPLHF. The CDR3 DNA reads as TGTGCCAGTAGTATGGGGCAGGTAGATTCACCCCTCCACTTT. The entire variable domain, with the rest obtained from reference TRBV19 and TRBJ1-6, is as follows: DGGITQSPKYLFRKEGQNVTLSCEQNLNHDAMYWYRQDPGQGLRLIYYSQIVNDFQKGDIAEGYSVSREKKESFPLTVTSAQKNPTAFYLCASSMGQVDSPLHFGNGTRLTVT.

The chain combines TRBV5-4 with TRBJ2-7, with 9 bases lining up with TRBD1. Trimming took 1 base from V and 1 from J; bases not matched to a gene: 3. This CDR3 spans 15 amino acids. CDR1 is SGHNT and CDR2 is YYREEE in the germline V gene (reference sequence). CDR3 in DNA: TGTGCCAGCAGCTTGCCGGGACAGGGTTCCTACGAGCAGTACTTC. This codes for CASSLPGQGSYEQYF.